The T cell receptor (beta chain) under discussion was sequenced for a study of T cells in tuberculosis. Worth noting for this clone: The target antigen is unknown.

General study results and limits: Smaller alpha distances in active tuberculosis partly reflected shorter CDR3-alpha lengths.

Sequenced by immunoSEQ multiplex PCR; TCRdb stores in-frame clones only, minus some. The sample holds about 33,000 clones, just under 97% seen once. Germline-derived CDR1 and CDR2 are KGHSH and LQKENI. This CDR3 spans 14 amino acids. V shed 4 bases and J 5 bases; nucleotides not matched to a gene: 5. Sequenced material: PBMCs. The chain carries TRBV18 and TRBJ2-5; 9 nucleotides line up with TRBD2. This clonotype was obtained from a donor between 10 and 35 years old with latent tuberculosis or without tuberculosis infection. Written as DNA, the CDR3 is TGTGCCAGCTCACTAGCGGGGGATCCGGAGACCCAGTACTTC. Protein: CASSLAGDPETQYF.